This T cell receptor (beta chain) derives from a study of blood T cell repertoires in COVID-19. The overall study: Material from acute and convalescent COVID-19 was sourced from the United States, Italy and Spain. Sources were T cells, B-cell-depleted T cells, or PBMCs; the material itself was cDNA or gDNA.

The authors' processing: For nucleated cells, counts were estimated from reference gene primer amplification. TCRdb's copy holds only in-frame clones and misses some; the assay was immunoSEQ multiplex PCR. The D gene and trimming were derived from the DNA, and the V and J assignments and clone size from that table. The profile shows under 60,000 clones, approximately 80% of them singletons. V was pared by 4 bases and J by 2 bases, with 10 bases of the junction left unmatched. CDR1 KGHDR and CDR2 SFDVKD come from the germline V gene. The CDR3 is 18 amino acids. Sequenced material: peripheral blood. This sequence originates from a human donor with active or convalescent COVID-19. The donor label of this sample is uncertain. The rearrangement uses TRBV24-1 and TRBJ2-1; 10 nucleotides match TRBD2. CDR3 in amino acids: CATSDPNGLAETYNEQFF. CDR3 DNA sequence: TGTGCCACCAGTGACCCCAACGGACTAGCGGAGACCTACAATGAGCAGTTCTTC.